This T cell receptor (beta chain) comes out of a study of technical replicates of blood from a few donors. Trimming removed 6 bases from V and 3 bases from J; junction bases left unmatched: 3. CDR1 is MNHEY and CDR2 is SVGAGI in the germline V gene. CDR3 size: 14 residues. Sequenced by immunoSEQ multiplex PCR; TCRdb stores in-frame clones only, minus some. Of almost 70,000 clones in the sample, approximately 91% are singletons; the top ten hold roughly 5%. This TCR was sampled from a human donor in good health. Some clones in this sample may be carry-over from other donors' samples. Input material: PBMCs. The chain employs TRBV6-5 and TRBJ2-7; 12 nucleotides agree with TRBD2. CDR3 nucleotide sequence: TGTGCCAGCAGCCTGACTAGCGGGAGCTACGAGCAGTACTTC. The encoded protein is CASSLTSGSYEQYF.